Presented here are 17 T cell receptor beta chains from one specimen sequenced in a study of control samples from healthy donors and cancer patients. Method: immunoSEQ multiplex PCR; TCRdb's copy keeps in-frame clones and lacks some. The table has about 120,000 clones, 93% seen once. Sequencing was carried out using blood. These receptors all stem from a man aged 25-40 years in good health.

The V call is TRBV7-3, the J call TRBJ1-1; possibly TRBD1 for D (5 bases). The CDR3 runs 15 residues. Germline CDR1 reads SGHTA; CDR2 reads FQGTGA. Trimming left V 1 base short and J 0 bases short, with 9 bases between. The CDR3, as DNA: TGTGCCAGCAGCTTAAGTGGGGGGGTGAACACTGAAGCTTTCTTT. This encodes CASSLSGGVNTEAFF.

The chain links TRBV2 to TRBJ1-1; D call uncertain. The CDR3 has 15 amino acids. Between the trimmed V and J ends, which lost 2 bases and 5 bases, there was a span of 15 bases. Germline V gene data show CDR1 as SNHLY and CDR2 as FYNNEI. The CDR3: CASSEIHRGKTEAFF. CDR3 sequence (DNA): TGTGCCAGCAGTGAAATTCATCGGGGTAAGACTGAAGCTTTCTTT.

The CDR3, as DNA: TGTGCCGACGGGAGTGGAGGCTACACCTTC. Protein sequence: CADGSGGYTF. The chain has TRBV5-8 and TRBJ1-2; D remains ambiguous. V lost 10 bases and J 8 bases, leaving 12 bases between the germline ends. The CDR3 loop spans 10 amino acids. Germline CDR1 and CDR2: SGHTS and YDEGEE.

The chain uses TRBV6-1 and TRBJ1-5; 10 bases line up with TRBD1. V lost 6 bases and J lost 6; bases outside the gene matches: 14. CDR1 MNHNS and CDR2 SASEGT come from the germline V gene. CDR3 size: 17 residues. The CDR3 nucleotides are TGTGCCAGCAGCGAAACTGGGGGACAGGGGTACGGTCAGCCCCAGCATTTT. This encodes CASSETGGQGYGQPQHF.

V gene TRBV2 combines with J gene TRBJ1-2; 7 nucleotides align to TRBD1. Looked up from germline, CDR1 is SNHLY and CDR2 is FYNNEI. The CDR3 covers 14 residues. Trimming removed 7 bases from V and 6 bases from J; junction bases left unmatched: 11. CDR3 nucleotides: TGTGCCAGCATTCGGGACAGTTGGGACGATGGCTACACCTTC. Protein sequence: CASIRDSWDDGYTF.

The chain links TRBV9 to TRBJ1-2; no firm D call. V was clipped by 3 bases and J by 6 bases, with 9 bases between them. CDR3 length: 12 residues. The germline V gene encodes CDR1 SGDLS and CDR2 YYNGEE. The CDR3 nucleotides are TGTGCCAGCAGCGGATACAGCCATGGCTACACCTTC. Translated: CASSGYSHGYTF.

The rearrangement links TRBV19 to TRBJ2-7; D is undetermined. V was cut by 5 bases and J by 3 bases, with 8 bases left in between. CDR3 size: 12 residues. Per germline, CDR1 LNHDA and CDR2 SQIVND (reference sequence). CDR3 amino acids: CASSVRGYEQYF. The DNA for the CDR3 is TGTGCCAGTAGTGTCCGTGGCTACGAGCAGTACTTC.

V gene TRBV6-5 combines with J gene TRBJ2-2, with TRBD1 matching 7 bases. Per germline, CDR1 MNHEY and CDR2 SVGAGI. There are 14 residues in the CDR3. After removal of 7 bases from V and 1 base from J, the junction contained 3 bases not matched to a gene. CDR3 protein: CASTRTGNTGELFF. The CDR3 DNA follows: TGTGCCAGCACCAGGACAGGGAACACCGGGGAGCTGTTTTTT.

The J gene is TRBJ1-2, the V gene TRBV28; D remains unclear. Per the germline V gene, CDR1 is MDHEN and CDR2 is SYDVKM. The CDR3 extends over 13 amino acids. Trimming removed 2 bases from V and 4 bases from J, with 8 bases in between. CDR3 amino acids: CASSLVVVYGYTF. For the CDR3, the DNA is TGTGCCAGCAGTTTAGTTGTGGTCTATGGCTACACCTTC.

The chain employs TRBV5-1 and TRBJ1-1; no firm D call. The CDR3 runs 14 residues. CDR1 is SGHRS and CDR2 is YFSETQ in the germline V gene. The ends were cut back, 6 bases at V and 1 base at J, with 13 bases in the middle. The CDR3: CASNSFRGNTEAFF. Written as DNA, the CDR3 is TGCGCCAGCAACTCATTCCGGGGGAACACTGAAGCTTTCTTT.

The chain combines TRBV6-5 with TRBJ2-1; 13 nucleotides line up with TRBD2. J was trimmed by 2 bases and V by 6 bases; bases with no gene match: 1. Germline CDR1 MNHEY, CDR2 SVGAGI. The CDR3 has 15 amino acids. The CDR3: CASRGTSGAYNEQFF. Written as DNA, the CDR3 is TGTGCCAGCAGAGGGACTAGCGGGGCCTACAATGAGCAGTTCTTC.

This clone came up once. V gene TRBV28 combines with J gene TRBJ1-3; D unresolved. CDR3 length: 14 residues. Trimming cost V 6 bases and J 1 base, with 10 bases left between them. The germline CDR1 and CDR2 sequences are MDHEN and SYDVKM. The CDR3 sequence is CASRPPRSGNTIYF. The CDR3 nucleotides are TGTGCCAGCAGGCCCCCGAGGTCTGGAAACACCATATATTTT.

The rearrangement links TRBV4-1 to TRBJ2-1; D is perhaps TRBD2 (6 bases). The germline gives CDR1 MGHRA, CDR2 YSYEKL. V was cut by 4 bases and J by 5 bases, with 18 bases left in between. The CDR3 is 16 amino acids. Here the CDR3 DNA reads TGCGCCAGCAGCCGAGGGTTGGGGGGTCAGGACAATGAGCAGTTCTTC. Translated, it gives CASSRGLGGQDNEQFF.

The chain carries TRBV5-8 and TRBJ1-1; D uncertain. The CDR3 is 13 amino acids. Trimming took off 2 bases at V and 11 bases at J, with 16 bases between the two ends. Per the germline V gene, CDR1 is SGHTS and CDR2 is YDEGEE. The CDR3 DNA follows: TGTGCCAGCAGCTTTGAAGGGCCCCTGACGGCTTTCTTT. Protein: CASSFEGPLTAFF.

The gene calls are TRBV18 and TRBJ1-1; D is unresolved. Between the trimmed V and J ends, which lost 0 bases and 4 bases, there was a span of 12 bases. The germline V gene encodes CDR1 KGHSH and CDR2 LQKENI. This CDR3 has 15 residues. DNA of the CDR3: TGTGCCAGCTCACCACCGAGTGGCGAGGGCACTGAAGCTTTCTTT. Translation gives CASSPPSGEGTEAFF.

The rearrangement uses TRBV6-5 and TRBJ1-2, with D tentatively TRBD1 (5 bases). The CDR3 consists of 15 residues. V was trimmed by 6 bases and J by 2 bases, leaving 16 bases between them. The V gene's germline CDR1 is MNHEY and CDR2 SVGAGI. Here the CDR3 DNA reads TGTGCCAGCAGGGCCGGGAGGGGAAGAAACTATGGCTACACCTTC. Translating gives CASRAGRGRNYGYTF.

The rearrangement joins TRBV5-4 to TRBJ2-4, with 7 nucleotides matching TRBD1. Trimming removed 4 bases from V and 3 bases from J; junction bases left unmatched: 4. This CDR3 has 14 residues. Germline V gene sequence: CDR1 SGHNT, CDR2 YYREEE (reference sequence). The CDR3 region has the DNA TGTGCCAGCAGCCTAGGGGGCGGCAAAAACATTCAGTACTTC. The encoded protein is CASSLGGGKNIQYF.